These 9 T cell receptor beta chains share one sample of origin, sequenced in a study of cytomegalovirus exposure and HLA in healthy donors. Assay used: immunoSEQ multiplex PCR; TCRdb lists only in-frame clones, some missing. The table includes about 160,000 clones, less than 90% detected once. Material for sequencing was PBMCs. All receptors derive from a woman aged 18-29 years in good health and CMV-seronegative.

The V gene is TRBV12-5, the J gene TRBJ2-1; D is perhaps TRBD1 (5 bases). CDR1 and CDR2 (germline): LGHNT, FRNRAP. Deletions cut 3 bases from V and 0 bases from J, with 12 bases between. The CDR3 length is 16 residues. The CDR3 region is CASGFPARGSYNEQFF. The CDR3 nucleotides read TGTGCTAGTGGTTTCCCCGCTAGGGGCTCCTACAATGAGCAGTTCTTC.

This chain links TRBV4-1 with TRBJ2-7; D might be TRBD2 (5 bases). Germline CDR1 MGHRA, CDR2 YSYEKL. With 3 bases removed from V and 7 bases from J, the gap between germline ends came to 16 bases. This CDR3 is built from 14 residues. The CDR3: CASSHWAAGGEQYF. CDR3 nucleotide sequence: TGCGCCAGCAGCCATTGGGCCGCGGGCGGTGAGCAGTACTTC.

This clone was counted once. The CDR3 nucleotides are TGCGCCAGCAGCCAAGATGGTACCGGGGTTTGGACTAACTATGGCTACACCTTC. Translation gives CASSQDGTGVWTNYGYTF. The chain is built from TRBV4-3 and TRBJ1-2; no definite D call. V was pared by 0 bases and J by 0 bases, with 17 bases between. The CDR3 extends over 18 amino acids. Germline CDR1 is LGHNA and CDR2 is YSLEER.

This clone was seen once. The CDR3 nucleotides are TGTGCCAGCAGTTACGCGTCGGGACAGGCTAATGAAAAACTGTTTTTT. Translated: CASSYASGQANEKLFF. The chain recombines TRBV6-5 with TRBJ1-4, with 8 bases that match TRBD1. The trim removed 2 bases at V and 3 bases at J, leaving 5 bases unmatched. CDR1 and CDR2 (germline): MNHEY, SVGAGI. The CDR3 is 16 residues long.

The chain carries TRBV7-9 and TRBJ2-5; TRBD1 matches at 9 bases. Losses at the gene ends were 0 bases for V and 5 bases for J; bases not matched to a gene: 7. Looked up from germline, CDR1 is SEHNR and CDR2 is FQNEAQ (reference sequence). The CDR3 sequence is 16 residues long. CDR3: CASSLAGQGLRETQYF. The CDR3 DNA is TGTGCCAGCAGCTTAGCGGGACAGGGTCTTAGGGAGACCCAGTACTTC.

This chain joins TRBV30 and TRBJ1-6, with 10 bases fitting TRBD1. The junction had 11 bases not matched to a gene; V was cut back by 7 bases and J by 8 bases. Germline CDR1 is GTSNPN and CDR2 is SVGIG (reference sequence). The CDR3 spans 15 residues. Here the CDR3 DNA reads TGTGCCTCCCTAAGAAGGGACAGGGGCTATTCACCCCTCCACTTT. This translates into CASLRRDRGYSPLHF.

The chain links TRBV5-4 to TRBJ1-3, with D perhaps matching TRBD1 (5 bases). Germline loops: CDR1 SGHNT, CDR2 YYREEE (reference sequence). The CDR3 extends over 15 amino acids. V lost 0 bases and J 1 base, leaving 8 bases between the germline ends. In nucleotides, the CDR3 is TGTGCCAGCAGCTTGGGGGCAGGGTCTGGAAACACCATATATTTT. Its translation: CASSLGAGSGNTIYF.

The chain is built from TRBV7-9 and TRBJ1-2, with no clear D. CDR1 is SEHNR and CDR2 is FQNEAQ in the germline V gene (reference sequence). V was shortened by 0 bases and J by 1 base, with 6 bases between the two germline ends. The CDR3 runs to 14 residues. For the CDR3, the DNA is TGTGCCAGCAGCTTAGCGCAGATTAACTATGGCTACACCTTC. Translated, it gives CASSLAQINYGYTF. The variable domain in full, completed from reference TRBV7-9 and TRBJ1-2, reads DTGVSQNPRHKITKRGQNVTFRCDPISEHNRLYWYRQTLGQGPEFLTYFQNEAQLEKSRLLSDRFSAERPKGSFSTLEIQRTEQGDSAMYLCASSLAQINYGYTFGSGTRLTVV.

The chain is built from TRBV10-3 and TRBJ2-7, with 7 bases identical to TRBD1. Germline V gene data show CDR1 as ENHRY and CDR2 as SYGVKD. The CDR3 consists of 15 residues. The ends lost 2 bases at V and 2 bases at J; junction bases unmatched: 6. CDR3 sequence: CAISEGEGGPYEQYF. The CDR3 DNA reads TGTGCCATCAGTGAGGGAGAAGGGGGCCCCTACGAGCAGTACTTC.